These 21 T cell receptor beta chains were sequenced from one sample in a study of T cell clonality in common variable immunodeficiency. Antigen specificity for these receptors is unknown. Study conclusions and caveats: Reportedly, TCR beta sequences from common variable immunodeficiency showed fewer deletions and N-nucleotide insertions.

Data came from immunoSEQ multiplex PCR; TCRdb stores just in-frame clones and leaves some out. Singletons are absent from the sample, which has around 24,000 clones. Sequenced material: peripheral blood mononuclear cells. The origin of the receptors is a human donor with common variable immunodeficiency.

This clone was found many times. The observed sequence ends 3 residues before the CDR3 terminus, with the missing tail filled in from the germline J gene. The J gene is TRBJ1-4, the V gene TRBV7-2; 10 nucleotides match TRBD1. Germline V CDR1 and CDR2: SGHTA, FQGNSA. The CDR3 runs to 15 residues. The CDR3 here is CASSRSDRGEWKLFF. The CDR3 bases that were read are TGTGCCAGCAGCCGCTCGGACAGGGGGGAGTGGAAA.

This clone occurred many times. The read terminates 3 residues before the CDR3 end, so the remaining end is supplied by the germline J gene. This chain joins TRBV20-1 and TRBJ1-1, with 7 nucleotides matching TRBD1. The CDR3 runs to 12 residues. The V gene's germline CDR1 is DFQATT and CDR2 SNEGSKA (reference sequence). The J segment lost 7 bases and the V segment lost 6 bases, leaving 8 bases of the junction unmatched. The CDR3 spells CSARDREGEAFF. CDR3 bases read: TGCAGTGCCCGAGACAGGGAAGGTGAA.

This clone was seen at least ten times. Incomplete CDR3 DNA: TGTGCCAGCTCACCTCCACTAGCGGGCACAGATACG. Translating it yields CASSPPLAGTDT. Given in full, the CDR3 is CASSPPLAGTDTQYF. This rearrangement joins TRBV18 to TRBJ2-3; 8 bases align to TRBD2. The read is 3 residues too short to cover the CDR3 end, so that end is filled in from the germline J gene. V shed 3 bases and J 1 base; nucleotides not matched to a gene: 3. This CDR3 is built from 15 residues. The germline V gene has CDR1 KGHSH and CDR2 LQKENI.

This clone was found a few times. From the germline J gene comes the end of the CDR3, since the read stops 3 residues before it. The rearrangement uses TRBV20-1 and TRBJ2-7, with a tentative D call TRBD1 (5 bases). The CDR3 runs to 14 residues. Germline V gene data show CDR1 as DFQATT and CDR2 as SNEGSKA (reference sequence). With 1 base removed from V and 3 bases from J, the gap between germline ends came to 13 bases. The CDR3 loop is CSARARTPIYEQYF. Partial CDR3 DNA: TGCAGTGCTAGAGCAAGGACACCCATCTACGAG.

This clone was detected many times. The CDR3 DNA, read in part, is TGTGCCAGCAGCGTAGACAGGGCAAATCAGCCC. It yields the protein CASSVDRANQP. The whole CDR3 is CASSVDRANQPQHF. The chain links TRBV5-4 to TRBJ1-5; the match to TRBD1 covers 7 bases. The read halts 3 residues ahead of the CDR3 end, with the missing end drawn from the germline J gene. The junction had 5 bases not matched to a gene; V was cut back by 4 bases and J by 4 bases. CDR1 SGHNT and CDR2 YYREEE come from the germline V gene (reference sequence). This CDR3 region has 14 residues.

This clone was found many times. With the read ending 3 residues before the CDR3 end, the germline J gene is used to fill in that end. The gene calls are TRBV6-2 or TRBV6-3 and TRBJ2-1; a possible D gene is TRBD1 (5 bases). Germline CDR1 reads MNHEY; CDR2 reads SVGEGT. The V end was cut by 2 bases, the J end by 4 bases, with 9 bases between. The CDR3 consists of 14 residues. CDR3 in amino acids: CASSYNPGYNEQFF. The CDR3 bases that were read are TGTGCCAGCAGTTACAACCCAGGGTACAATGAG.

This clone was seen a handful of times. The read gets to within 3 residues of the CDR3 end, and the germline J gene fills in the rest. The chain employs TRBV19 and TRBJ2-1; D may be TRBD2 (5 bases). V lost 4 bases and J 4 bases, leaving 17 bases between the germline ends. The CDR3 totals 16 residues. Germline V CDR1 and CDR2: LNHDA, SQIVND (reference sequence). The CDR3 DNA, read in part, is TGTGCCAGTAGTAACCCTGGTCGGGGAGCTTACAATGAG. Its protein product is CASSNPGRGAYNE. The whole CDR3 sequence is CASSNPGRGAYNEQFF.

Notes on this clone: The read is 3 residues too short to cover the CDR3 end, so that end is filled in from the germline J gene. The gene calls are TRBV6-1 and TRBJ2-3; no definite D call. This CDR3 region has 14 residues. Germline V gives CDR1 MNHNS, CDR2 SASEGT. V was shortened by 4 bases and J by 2 bases, with 10 bases between the two germline ends. This chain's CDR3 is CASSAQEYTDTQYF. CDR3 bases read: TGTGCCAGCAGTGCGCAGGAGTACACAGATACG.

This clone was seen ten or more times. Read sequence stops 3 residues before the CDR3 end, and the germline J gene provides the missing end. This rearrangement joins TRBV7-2 to TRBJ2-7; 7 bases match TRBD2. Germline CDR1 and CDR2: SGHTA and FQGNSA. The CDR3 sequence is 15 residues long. Trimming took 7 bases from V and 4 from J; bases not matched to a gene: 13. CDR3 DNA (partial): TGTGCCAGCACTACCCCGGGGGGTCCGCCTTACGAG. Its translation is CASTTPGGPPYE. The CDR3 in its entirety is CASTTPGGPPYEQYF.

This clone is labeled as medium-sized (0.01 to 0.1%). The read terminates 3 residues ahead of where the CDR3 ends, so the germline J gene completes it. V usage is TRBV12-3 or TRBV12-4 and J usage is TRBJ2-5; D gene uncertain. Trimming cost V 3 bases and J 2 bases, with 13 bases left between them. This CDR3 is built from 15 residues. CDR3 sequence: CASSFRQVTQETQYF. The sequenced part of the CDR3 DNA is TGTGCCAGCAGTTTTAGGCAGGTCACTCAAGAGACC.

This clone was counted a few times. The read gets to within 3 residues of the CDR3 end, and the germline J gene fills in the rest. The rearrangement uses TRBV19 and TRBJ2-1, with 9 positions matching TRBD2. The J segment lost 5 bases and the V segment lost 6 bases, leaving 8 bases of the junction unmatched. The CDR3 is 15 amino acids. Germline CDR1 and CDR2: LNHDA and SQIVND (reference sequence). The CDR3 here is CASSRWLAGNNEQFF. Incomplete CDR3 DNA: TGTGCCAGTAGCAGGTGGCTAGCGGGGAACAATGAG.

This clone appeared many times. The read comes to an end 3 residues before the CDR3 does, leaving the germline J gene to fill in the end. This chain joins TRBV2 and TRBJ2-5, with TRBD1 matching over 9 bases. The J segment lost 6 bases and the V segment lost 2 bases, leaving 7 bases of the junction unmatched. The CDR3 is made up of 15 amino acids. Germline loops: CDR1 SNHLY, CDR2 FYNNEI. The CDR3 protein is CASSESGTGLKTQYF. The CDR3 bases that were read are TGTGCCAGCAGTGAATCTGGGACAGGGCTAAAGACC. Full variable domain (outside the CDR3, taken from reference TRBV2 and TRBJ2-5): EPEVTQTPSHQVTQMGQEVILRCVPISNHLYFYWYRQILGQKVEFLVSFYNNEISEKSEIFDDQFSVERPDGSNFTLKIRSTKLEDSAMYFCASSESGTGLKTQYFGPGTRLLVL.

In the case of this clone: The read falls 3 residues short of the CDR3 end, and the missing part is taken from the germline J gene. The V and J genes are TRBV5-1 and TRBJ2-7; 10 nucleotides align to TRBD1. The CDR3 covers 15 residues. Germline V gives CDR1 SGHRS, CDR2 YFSETQ. Trimming took 0 bases from V and 5 from J; bases not matched to a gene: 5. The DNA read from the CDR3 is TGCGCCAGCAGCTTGGGAGGGACAGGGGAGAACGAG. Translation: CASSLGGTGENE. In full, the CDR3 reads CASSLGGTGENEQYF.

In its sample, this clone was seen many times. The CDR3 extends 3 residues past the end of the read, so its final part is completed from the germline J gene. The chain joins TRBV4-2 to TRBJ1-1; D unresolved. This CDR3 spans 11 amino acids. V shed 8 bases and J shed 6 bases, with 10 bases lying between them. CDR1 and CDR2 (germline): LGHNA, YNFKEQ. The sequenced CDR3 bases are TGTGCCAGCCGGGTCGGTCCTGAA. Translation: CASRVGPE. The whole CDR3 protein is CASRVGPEAFF.

This clone came up many times. Relative to the germline gene, one junction end is altered; a read error may explain this. The CDR3 end is not reached by the read, which stops 3 residues before it; the germline J gene fills it in. This chain links TRBV4-2 with TRBJ1-2; no clear D gene. Germline assignment: CDR1 LGHNA and CDR2 YNFKEQ. This CDR3 is 14 amino acids long. The CDR3 sequence: CASSQDRGYYGYTF. The part of the CDR3 DNA that was read is TGCGCCAGCAGCCAAGATCGAGGTTACTATGGC.

This clone has a handful of counts. The sequenced fragment ends 3 residues before the CDR3 boundary, so the rest is inferred from the germline J gene. The chain combines TRBV6-2 or TRBV6-3 with TRBJ2-1; 7 nucleotides align to TRBD2. With V trimmed by 0 bases and J by 9 bases, 8 bases remained unmatched. The CDR3 contains 15 residues. CDR1 MNHEY and CDR2 SVGEGT come from the germline V gene. Incomplete CDR3 DNA: TGTGCCAGCAGTTACTCTGCGGGAGCCCGGGTTGAG. Amino acids: CASSYSAGARVE. The entire CDR3 sequence reads CASSYSAGARVEQFF.

This clone was observed many times. The observed sequence ends 3 residues before the CDR3 terminus, with the missing tail filled in from the germline J gene. The gene calls are TRBV5-1 and TRBJ1-1; perhaps TRBD1 as D (6 bases). This CDR3 has 13 amino acids. Germline CDR1 and CDR2: SGHRS and YFSETQ. The sequenced CDR3 bases are TGCGCCAGCAGCCCTCAAACCGGGACAGAA. Its protein is CASSPQTGTE. The entire CDR3 reads CASSPQTGTEAFF. The whole variable domain, filled in from reference TRBV5-1 and TRBJ1-1, reads KAGVTQTPRYLIKTRGQQVTLSCSPISGHRSVSWYQQTPGQGLQFLFEYFSETQRNKGNFPGRFSGRQFSNSRSEMNVSTLELGDSALYLCASSPQTGTEAFFGQGTRLTVV.

This clone occurred many times. The DNA ends 3 residues before the CDR3 does, and the rest of the CDR3 is filled in from the germline J gene. V and J are TRBV29-1 and TRBJ2-5, with TRBD2 identical over 7 bases. The germline V gene has CDR1 SQVTM and CDR2 ANQGSEA. V was clipped by 4 bases and J by 6 bases; unmatched bases: 8. The CDR3 extends over 13 amino acids. The covered CDR3 bases are TGCAGCGTTGTGGGCGGGAGCGGTAAGACC. It yields the protein CSVVGGSGKT. The entire CDR3 reads CSVVGGSGKTQYF.

This clone was detected ten times or more. The CDR3 extends 3 residues past the end of the read, so its final part is completed from the germline J gene. The V and J genes are TRBV14 and TRBJ2-2; the D gene is possibly TRBD1 (6 bases). Trimming removed 1 base at V and 7 bases at J, with 13 bases between. The germline gives CDR1 SGHDN, CDR2 FVKESK. The CDR3 extends over 15 amino acids. Partial CDR3 DNA: TGTGCCAGCAGCCAAGCAGGGGCGTTAGGCGGGGAG. This gives the protein CASSQAGALGGE. From start to end, the CDR3 is CASSQAGALGGELFF.

Ten or more counts support this clone. The CDR3 extends 3 residues past the end of the read, so its final part is completed from the germline J gene. This chain joins TRBV7-2 and TRBJ1-3, with a possible D match to TRBD1 (5 bases). The germline gives CDR1 SGHTA, CDR2 FQGNSA. The CDR3 totals 15 residues. V was shortened by 5 bases and J by 1 base, with 12 bases between the two germline ends. This CDR3 is CASSTLDKSGNTIYF. The part of the CDR3 DNA that was read is TGTGCCAGCAGCACCCTGGACAAGTCTGGAAACACC.

This clone was seen repeatedly, ten times or more. The CDR3 end lies 3 residues beyond the end of the read and is filled in from the germline J gene. This chain joins TRBV19 and TRBJ2-7; 9 bases are shared with TRBD1. The CDR3 covers 15 residues. Per germline, CDR1 LNHDA and CDR2 SQIVND (reference sequence). Trimming removed 5 bases from V and 3 bases from J; junction bases left unmatched: 8. The CDR3 DNA, read in part, is TGTGCCAGTAGTCCACCGGGACAGGGTTACTACGAG. This encodes CASSPPGQGYYE. The whole CDR3 sequence is CASSPPGQGYYEQYF.